The rows below give T cell receptor beta chains drawn from one sample of a study of patients and donors after allogeneic stem cell transplantation. TCRdb recomputed calls from the RT-PCR reads with MiXCR, one row per CDR3 protein. The top ten clones hold about 7% of a sample with about 410,000 distinct CDR3 sequences, about a sixth of them seen once. Sequenced sample: blood, either unsorted or a sorted T cell fraction (not recorded which). The receptors stem from a human donor who was either an allogeneic HSCT recipient or a stem cell or donor lymphocyte infusion donor (not recorded which). It is not recorded whose cells these are; they may come from a transplant donor. The CDR3 runs from the conserved cysteine through the conserved F or W. The order of the fields is CDR3 protein, V gene, J gene.

CASGLDMNTEAFF	TRBV5-4	TRBJ1-1
CASSQEPTRAWEQFF	TRBV3-1	TRBJ2-1
CASTPGLVNTEAFF	TRBV25-1	TRBJ1-1
CASSERVVGETQYF	TRBV6-1	TRBJ2-5
CSVQDGDGYGYTF	TRBV20-1	TRBJ1-2
CSASTRNHEQYF	TRBV20-1	TRBJ2-7
CASSLRQGSDTQYF	TRBV7-2	TRBJ2-3
CASSPRPGPDTQYF	TRBV7-8	TRBJ2-3
CASSLEGSSYNEQFF	TRBV5-1	TRBJ2-1
CASSLPPLSTGAGNTIYF	TRBV11-1	TRBJ1-3
CASSLAYAGGQETQYF	TRBV7-2	TRBJ2-5
CASSLTTGYEQYF	TRBV7-9	TRBJ2-7
CAISEGQGIEAFF	TRBV10-3	TRBJ1-1